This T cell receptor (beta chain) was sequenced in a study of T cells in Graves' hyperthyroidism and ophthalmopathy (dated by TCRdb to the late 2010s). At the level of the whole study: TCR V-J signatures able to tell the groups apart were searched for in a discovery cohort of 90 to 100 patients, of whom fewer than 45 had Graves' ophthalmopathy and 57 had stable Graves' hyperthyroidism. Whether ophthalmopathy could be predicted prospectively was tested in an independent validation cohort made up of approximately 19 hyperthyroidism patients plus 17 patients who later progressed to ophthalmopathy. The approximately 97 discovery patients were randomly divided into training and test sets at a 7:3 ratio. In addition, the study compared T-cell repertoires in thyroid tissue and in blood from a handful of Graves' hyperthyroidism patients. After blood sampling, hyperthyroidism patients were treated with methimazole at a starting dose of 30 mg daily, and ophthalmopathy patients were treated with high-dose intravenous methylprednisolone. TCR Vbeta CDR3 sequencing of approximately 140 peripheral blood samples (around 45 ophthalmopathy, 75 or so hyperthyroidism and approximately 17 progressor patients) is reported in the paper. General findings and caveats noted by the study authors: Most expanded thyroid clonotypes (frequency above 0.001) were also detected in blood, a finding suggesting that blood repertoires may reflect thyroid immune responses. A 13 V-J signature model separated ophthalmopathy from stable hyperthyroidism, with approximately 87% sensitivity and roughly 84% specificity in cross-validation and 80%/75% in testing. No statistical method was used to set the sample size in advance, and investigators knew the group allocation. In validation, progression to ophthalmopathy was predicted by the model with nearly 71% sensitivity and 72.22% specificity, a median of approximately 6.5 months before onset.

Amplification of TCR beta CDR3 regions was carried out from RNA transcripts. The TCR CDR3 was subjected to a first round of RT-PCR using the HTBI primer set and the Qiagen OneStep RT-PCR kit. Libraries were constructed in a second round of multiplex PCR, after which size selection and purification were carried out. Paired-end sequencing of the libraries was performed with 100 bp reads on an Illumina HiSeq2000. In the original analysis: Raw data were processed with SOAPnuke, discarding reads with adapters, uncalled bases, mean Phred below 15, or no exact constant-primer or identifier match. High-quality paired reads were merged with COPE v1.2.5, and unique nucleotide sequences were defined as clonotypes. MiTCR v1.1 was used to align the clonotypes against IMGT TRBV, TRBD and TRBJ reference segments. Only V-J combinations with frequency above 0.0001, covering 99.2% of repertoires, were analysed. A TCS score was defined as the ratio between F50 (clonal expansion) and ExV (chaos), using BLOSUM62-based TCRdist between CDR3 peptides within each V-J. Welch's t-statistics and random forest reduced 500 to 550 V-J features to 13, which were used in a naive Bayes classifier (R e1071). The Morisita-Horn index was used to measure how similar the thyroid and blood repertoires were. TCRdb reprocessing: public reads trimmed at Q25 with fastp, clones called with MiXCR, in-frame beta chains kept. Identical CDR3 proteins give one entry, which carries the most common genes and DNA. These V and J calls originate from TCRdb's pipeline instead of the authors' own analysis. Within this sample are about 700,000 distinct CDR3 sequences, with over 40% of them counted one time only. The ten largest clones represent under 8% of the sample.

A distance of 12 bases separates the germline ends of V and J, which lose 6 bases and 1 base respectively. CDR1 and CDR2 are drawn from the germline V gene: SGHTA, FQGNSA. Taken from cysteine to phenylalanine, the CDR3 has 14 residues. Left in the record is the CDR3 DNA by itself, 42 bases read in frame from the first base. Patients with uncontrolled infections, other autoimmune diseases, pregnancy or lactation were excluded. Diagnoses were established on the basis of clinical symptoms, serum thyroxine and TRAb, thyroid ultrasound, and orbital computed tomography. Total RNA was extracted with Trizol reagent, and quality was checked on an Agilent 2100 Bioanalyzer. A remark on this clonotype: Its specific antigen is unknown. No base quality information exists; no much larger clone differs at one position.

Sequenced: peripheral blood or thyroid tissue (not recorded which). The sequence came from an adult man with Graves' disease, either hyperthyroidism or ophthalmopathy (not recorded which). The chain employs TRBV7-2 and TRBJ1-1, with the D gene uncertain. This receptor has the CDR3 CASRGLGRNTEAFF. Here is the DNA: TGTGCCAGCAGAGGCCTGGGAAGGAACACTGAAGCTTTCTTT.